The T cell receptor (beta chain) under discussion was sequenced for a study of vaccination effects on CD4 cells after COVID-19. Under the ViraFEST assay, PBMC were stimulated with viral peptide pools so that antigen-specific CD4+ T cells expanded. Sequencing was performed afterwards. Scientists isolated CD4+ T cells after an approximately 9-day culture period ended. The person had a PCR-confirmed SARS-CoV-2 infection during March to December 2020. Profiled with immunoSEQ multiplex PCR; TCRdb holds only in-frame clones, not every one. Among tens of thousands of clones listed, 70% to 80% were seen once. After removal of 1 base from V and 5 bases from J, the junction contained 4 bases not matched to a gene. Germline CDR1 and CDR2: LGHNT and FRNRAP. CDR3 length equals 15 residues. Remarks on this clone: The antigen remains unidentified.

This receptor was obtained from a human donor who had a prior SARS-CoV-2 infection. Material: CD4+ T cells from PBMCs cultured with HCoV-NL63 spike peptides, obtained before COVID-19 vaccination. The V call is TRBV12-5, the J call TRBJ2-5, with 10 bases that match TRBD2. The CDR3 reads CASGLGSSGSETQYF. CDR3 sequence (DNA): TGTGCTAGTGGTTTGGGGTCTAGCGGGAGTGAGACCCAGTACTTC.